This is a list of T cell receptor beta chains from one sample in a study of cytomegalovirus exposure and HLA in healthy donors. TCRdb keeps only in-frame clones here, not all; method: immunoSEQ multiplex PCR. The sample holds around 140,000 clones, 75% to 85% seen once. Sequencing input: PBMCs. The receptors stem from a woman aged 40 to 50 in good health and CMV-seropositive. The conserved cysteine and the conserved F or W are not part of the CDR3 here. D genes are given only for firm matches.

d_gene	v_gene	j_gene	CDR3aa
NA	TRBV5-1	TRBJ2-1	ASSRLVNEQF
NA	TRBV29-1	TRBJ1-2	SVAEGITNYGYT
NA	TRBV7-8	TRBJ2-5	ASSTSGLGAQY
TRBD2	TRBV19	TRBJ2-3	ASMSSGRGTDTQY
TRBD2	TRBV9	TRBJ2-5	ASSVAVGGLETQY
NA	TRBV18	TRBJ2-3	ASSQNDRQYTDTQY
TRBD2	TRBV7-9	TRBJ2-1	ASSLGLAGAGNEQF
TRBD2	TRBV29-1	TRBJ2-1	SVEVVGASGRGANGVNEQF
TRBD1	TRBV11-3	TRBJ2-1	TGTQGCDEQF
NA	TRBV12-5	TRBJ2-3	ASGLSTDTQY
TRBD1	TRBV11-3	TRBJ2-5	ASSISGTGMLTQY
NA	TRBV10-3	TRBJ2-7	AISDGGSYEQY
TRBD1	TRBV6-1	TRBJ1-4	ASREDRGERKLF
NA	TRBV27	TRBJ2-7	ASSFRDEQY
NA	TRBV6-1	TRBJ1-3	ASSEDSTGNTIY
NA	TRBV27	TRBJ1-4	ASSFGEKLF
TRBD1	TRBV4-2	NA	ASSQGDRAYNEQF
TRBD2	TRBV7-2	TRBJ2-7	ASSFTRGKSYEQY
NA	TRBV20-1	TRBJ2-1	SASWREF
TRBD2	TRBV2	TRBJ2-7	ASREFPSGSSAEQY
TRBD2	TRBV5-6	TRBJ2-1	ASSYGLDPPYNEQF
TRBD2	TRBV5-1	TRBJ2-7	ASRGGLGSYEQY
NA	TRBV5-1	TRBJ1-1	ASSLGRQELTEAF
TRBD2	TRBV5-6	TRBJ2-2	ASSWTSIGTGELF
NA	TRBV18	TRBJ2-5	ASSPSTGFETQY